The T cell receptor (beta chain) described here comes from a study of blood T cell repertoires in COVID-19. Study in general: There were acute and convalescent COVID-19 samples, and they came from the United States, Italy and Spain. The cDNA or gDNA used as material had been derived from T cells, B-cell-depleted T cells, or PBMCs.

The germline V gene encodes CDR1 SEHNR and CDR2 FQNEAQ (reference sequence). The CDR3 is made up of 17 amino acids. V dropped 3 bases and J dropped 1 base, with 17 bases sitting between them. In the source study's methods: How many nucleated cells were present was estimated from reference gene primer amplification. TCRdb's table, derived via immunoSEQ multiplex PCR, lists solely in-frame clones and lacks some. V, J and clone size are those of that table, while D and trimming were read from the DNA. Here the sample spans around 350,000 clones, roughly 86% being singletons. The receptor comes from a human donor in a cohort sampled during active COVID-19. Sequences were obtained from peripheral blood. V usage is TRBV7-9 and J usage is TRBJ2-3; D perhaps matches TRBD2 (6 bases). CDR3 DNA: TGTGCCAGCAGCTTCGCGGGGCCCGCACCGGGCACAGATACGCAGTATTTT. Translating it yields CASSFAGPAPGTDTQYF. The complete variable domain, with remaining parts taken from reference TRBV7-9 and TRBJ2-3, reads DTGVSQNPRHKITKRGQNVTFRCDPISEHNRLYWYRQTLGQGPEFLTYFQNEAQLEKSRLLSDRFSAERPKGSFSTLEIQRTEQGDSAMYLCASSFAGPAPGTDTQYFGPGTRLTVL.